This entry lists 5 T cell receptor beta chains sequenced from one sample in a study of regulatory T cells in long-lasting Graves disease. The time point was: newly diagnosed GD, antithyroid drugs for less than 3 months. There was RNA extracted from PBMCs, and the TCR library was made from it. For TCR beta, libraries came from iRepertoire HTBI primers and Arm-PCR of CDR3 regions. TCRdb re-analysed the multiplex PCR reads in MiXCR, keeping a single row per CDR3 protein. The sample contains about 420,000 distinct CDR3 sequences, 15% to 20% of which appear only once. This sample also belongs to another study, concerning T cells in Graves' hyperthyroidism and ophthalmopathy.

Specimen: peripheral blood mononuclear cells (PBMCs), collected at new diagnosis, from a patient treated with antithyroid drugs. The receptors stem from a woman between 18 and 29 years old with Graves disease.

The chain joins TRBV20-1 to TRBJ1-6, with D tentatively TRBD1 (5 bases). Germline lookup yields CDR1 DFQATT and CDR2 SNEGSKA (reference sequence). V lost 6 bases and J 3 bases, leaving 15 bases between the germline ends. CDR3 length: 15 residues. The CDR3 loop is CSATNGRDYNSPLHF. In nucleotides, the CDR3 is TGCAGTGCGACGAACGGCAGGGACTATAATTCACCCCTCCACTTT.

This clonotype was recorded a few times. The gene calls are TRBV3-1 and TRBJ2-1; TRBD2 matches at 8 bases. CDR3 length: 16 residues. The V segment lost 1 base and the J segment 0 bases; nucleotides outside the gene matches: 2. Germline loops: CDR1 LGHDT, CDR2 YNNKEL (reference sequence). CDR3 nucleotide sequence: TGTGCCAGCAGCCAAGTAAGCGGGAGCTCCTACAATGAGCAGTTCTTC. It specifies CASSQVSGSSYNEQFF.

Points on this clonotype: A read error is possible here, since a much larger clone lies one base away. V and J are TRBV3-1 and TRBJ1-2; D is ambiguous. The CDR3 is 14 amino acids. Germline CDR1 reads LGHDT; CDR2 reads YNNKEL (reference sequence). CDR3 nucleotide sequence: TGTGCCGGCAGCCTCCGGACCAGCGAGAACGGCTACACCTTC. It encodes CAGSLRTSENGYTF.

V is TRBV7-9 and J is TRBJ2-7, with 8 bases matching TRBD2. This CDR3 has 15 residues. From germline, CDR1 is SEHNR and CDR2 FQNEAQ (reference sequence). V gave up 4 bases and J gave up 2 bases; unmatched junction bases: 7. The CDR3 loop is CASSSGTRDTYEQYF. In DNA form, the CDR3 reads TGTGCCAGCAGCTCCGGGACTAGAGACACCTACGAGCAGTACTTC.

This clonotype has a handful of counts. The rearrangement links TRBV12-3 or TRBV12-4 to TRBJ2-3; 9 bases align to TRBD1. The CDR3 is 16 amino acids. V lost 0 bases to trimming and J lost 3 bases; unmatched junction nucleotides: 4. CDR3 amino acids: CASSLALGQGTDTQYF. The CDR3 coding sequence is TGTGCCAGCAGTTTAGCGCTCGGACAGGGGACAGATACGCAGTATTTT.